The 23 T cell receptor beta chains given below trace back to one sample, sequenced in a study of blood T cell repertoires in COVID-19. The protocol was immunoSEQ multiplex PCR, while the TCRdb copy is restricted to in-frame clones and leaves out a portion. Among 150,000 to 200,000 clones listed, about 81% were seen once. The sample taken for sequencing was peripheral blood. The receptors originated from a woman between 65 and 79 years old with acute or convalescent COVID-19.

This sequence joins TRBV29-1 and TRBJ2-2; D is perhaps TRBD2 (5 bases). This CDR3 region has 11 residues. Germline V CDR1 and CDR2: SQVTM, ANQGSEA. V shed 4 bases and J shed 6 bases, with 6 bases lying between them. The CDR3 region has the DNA TGCAGCGTTGCTAGCCCCGGGGAGCTGTTTTTT. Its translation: CSVASPGELFF.

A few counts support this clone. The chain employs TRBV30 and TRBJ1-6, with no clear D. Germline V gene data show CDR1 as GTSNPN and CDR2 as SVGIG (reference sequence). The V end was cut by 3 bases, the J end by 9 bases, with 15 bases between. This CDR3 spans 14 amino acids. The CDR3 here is CAWRTNWAISPLHF. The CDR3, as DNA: TGTGCCTGGAGAACCAATTGGGCGATTTCACCCCTCCACTTT.

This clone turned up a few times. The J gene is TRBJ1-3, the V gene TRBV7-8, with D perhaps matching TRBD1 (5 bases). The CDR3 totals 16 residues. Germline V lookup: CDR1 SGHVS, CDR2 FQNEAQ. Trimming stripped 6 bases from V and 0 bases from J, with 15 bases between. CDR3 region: CASSGWGESSGNTIYF. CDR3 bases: TGTGCCAGCAGTGGGTGGGGGGAGAGCTCTGGAAACACCATATATTTT. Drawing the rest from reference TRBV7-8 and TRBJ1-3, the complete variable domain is GAGVSQSPRYKVAKRGQDVALRCDPISGHVSLFWYQQALGQGPEFLTYFQNEAQLDKSGLPSDRFFAERPEGSVSTLKIQRTQQEDSAVYLCASSGWGESSGNTIYFGEGSWLTVV.

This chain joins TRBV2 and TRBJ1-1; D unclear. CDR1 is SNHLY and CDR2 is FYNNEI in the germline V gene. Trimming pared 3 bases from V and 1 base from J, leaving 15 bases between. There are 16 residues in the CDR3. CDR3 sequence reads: CASSDAAPPSNTEAFF. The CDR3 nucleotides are TGTGCCAGCAGTGATGCGGCTCCGCCGTCGAACACTGAAGCTTTCTTT.

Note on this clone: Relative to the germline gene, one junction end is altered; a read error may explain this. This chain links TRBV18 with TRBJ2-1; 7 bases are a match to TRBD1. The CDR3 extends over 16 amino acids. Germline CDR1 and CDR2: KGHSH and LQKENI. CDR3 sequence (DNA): TGTGCCAGCACACCCCGACAGGGTATCGATTCCAATGAGCAGTTCTTC. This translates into CASTPRQGIDSNEQFF.

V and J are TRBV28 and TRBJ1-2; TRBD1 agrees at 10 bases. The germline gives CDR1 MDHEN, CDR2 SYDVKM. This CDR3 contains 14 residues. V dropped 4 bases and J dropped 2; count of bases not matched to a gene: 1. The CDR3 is CASSSGQGNYGYTF. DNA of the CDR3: TGTGCCAGCAGTTCGGGACAGGGGAACTATGGCTACACCTTC.

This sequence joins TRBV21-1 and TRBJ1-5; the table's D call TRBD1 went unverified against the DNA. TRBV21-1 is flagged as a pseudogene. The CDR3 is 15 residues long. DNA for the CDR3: TGTGCCAGCAGCAGGTTTGACAGGTATCGTCAGCCCCAGCATTTT. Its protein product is CASSRFDRYRQPQHF.

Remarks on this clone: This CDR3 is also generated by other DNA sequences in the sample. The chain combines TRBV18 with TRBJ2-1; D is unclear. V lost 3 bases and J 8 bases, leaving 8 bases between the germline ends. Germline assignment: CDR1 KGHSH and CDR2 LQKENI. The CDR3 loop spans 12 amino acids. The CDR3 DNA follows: TGTGCCAGCTCACCGGAGCGAGATGAGCAGTTCTTC. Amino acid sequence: CASSPERDEQFF.

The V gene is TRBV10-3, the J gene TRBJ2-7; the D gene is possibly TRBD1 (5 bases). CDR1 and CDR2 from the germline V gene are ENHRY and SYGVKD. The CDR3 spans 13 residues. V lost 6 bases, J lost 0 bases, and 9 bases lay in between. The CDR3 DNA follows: TGTGCCATCAGACAGGCAAGCTCCTACGAGCAGTACTTC. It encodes CAIRQASSYEQYF.

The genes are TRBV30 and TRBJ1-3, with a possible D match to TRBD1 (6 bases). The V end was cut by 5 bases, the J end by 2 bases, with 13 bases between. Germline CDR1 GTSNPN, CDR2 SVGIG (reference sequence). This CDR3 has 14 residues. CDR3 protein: CAWGPTGPGNTIYF. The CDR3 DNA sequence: TGTGCCTGGGGGCCGACAGGACCTGGAAACACCATATATTTT.

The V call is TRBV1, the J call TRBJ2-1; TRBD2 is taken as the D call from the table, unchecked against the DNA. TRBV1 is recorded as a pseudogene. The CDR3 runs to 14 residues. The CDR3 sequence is CTSSQVAGGVEQFF. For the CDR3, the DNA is TGCACCAGCAGCCAAGTAGCGGGGGGAGTTGAGCAGTTCTTC.

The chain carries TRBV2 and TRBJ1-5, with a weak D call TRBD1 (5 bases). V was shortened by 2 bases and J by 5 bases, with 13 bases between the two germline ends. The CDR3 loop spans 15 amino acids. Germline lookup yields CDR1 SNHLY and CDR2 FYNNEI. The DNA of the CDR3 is TGTGCCAGCAGTGAAAGATCAGGGATCTATCAGCCCCAGCATTTT. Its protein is CASSERSGIYQPQHF.

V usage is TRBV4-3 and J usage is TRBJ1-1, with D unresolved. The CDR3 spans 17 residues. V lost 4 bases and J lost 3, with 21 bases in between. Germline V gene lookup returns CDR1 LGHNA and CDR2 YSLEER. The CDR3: CASSLRTGELLDTEAFF. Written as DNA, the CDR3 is TGCGCCAGCAGCCTACGAACCGGGGAATTATTGGACACTGAAGCTTTCTTT.

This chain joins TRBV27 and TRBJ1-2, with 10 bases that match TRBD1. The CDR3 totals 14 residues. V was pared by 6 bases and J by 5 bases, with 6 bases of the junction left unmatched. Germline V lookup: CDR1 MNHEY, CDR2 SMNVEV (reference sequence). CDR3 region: CASSLDRGQYGYTF. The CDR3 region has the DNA TGTGCCAGCAGCCTCGACAGGGGGCAATATGGCTACACCTTC.

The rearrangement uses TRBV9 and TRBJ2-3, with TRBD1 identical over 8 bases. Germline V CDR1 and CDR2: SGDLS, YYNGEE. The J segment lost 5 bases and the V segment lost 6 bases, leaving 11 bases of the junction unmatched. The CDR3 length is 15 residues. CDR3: CASTKGDRRLDTQYF. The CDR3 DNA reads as TGTGCCAGCACGAAGGGGGACAGGCGGTTAGATACGCAGTATTTT.

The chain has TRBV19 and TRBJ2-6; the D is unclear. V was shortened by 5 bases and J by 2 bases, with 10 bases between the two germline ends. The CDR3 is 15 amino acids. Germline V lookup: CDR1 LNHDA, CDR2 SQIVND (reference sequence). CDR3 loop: CASSSRHTGANVLTF. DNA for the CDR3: TGTGCCAGTAGTTCCCGACATACTGGGGCCAACGTCCTGACTTTC.

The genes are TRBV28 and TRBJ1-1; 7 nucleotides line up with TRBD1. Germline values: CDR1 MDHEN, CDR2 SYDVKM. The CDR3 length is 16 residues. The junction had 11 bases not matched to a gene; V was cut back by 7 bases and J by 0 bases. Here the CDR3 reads CASTGDPGQMNTEAFF. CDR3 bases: TGTGCCAGCACGGGGGACCCGGGACAGATGAACACTGAAGCTTTCTTT. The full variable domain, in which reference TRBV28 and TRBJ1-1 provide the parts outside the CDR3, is DVKVTQSSRYLVKRTGEKVFLECVQDMDHENMFWYRQDPGLGLRLIYFSYDVKMKEKGDIPEGYSVSREKKERFSLILESASTNQTSMYLCASTGDPGQMNTEAFFGQGTRLTVV.

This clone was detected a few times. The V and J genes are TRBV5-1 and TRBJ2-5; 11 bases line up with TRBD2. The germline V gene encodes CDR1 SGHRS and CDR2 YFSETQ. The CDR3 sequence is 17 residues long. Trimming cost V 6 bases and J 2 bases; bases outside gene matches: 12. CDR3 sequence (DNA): TGCGCCAGCACGAAAAGGGCTAGCGGGGGGCTACAAGAGACCCAGTACTTC. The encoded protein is CASTKRASGGLQETQYF.

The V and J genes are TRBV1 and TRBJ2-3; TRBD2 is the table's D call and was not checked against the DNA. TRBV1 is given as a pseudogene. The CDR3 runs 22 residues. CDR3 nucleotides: TGCACCAGCAGCCAAGATTGGCGGTTGAGTACTAGCGGGGGGGCCTGCACAGATACGCAGTATTTT. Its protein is CTSSQDWRLSTSGGACTDTQYF.

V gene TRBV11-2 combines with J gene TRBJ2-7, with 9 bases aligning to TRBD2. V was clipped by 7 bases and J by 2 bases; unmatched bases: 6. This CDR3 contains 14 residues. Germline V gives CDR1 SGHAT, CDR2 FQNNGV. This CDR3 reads CASTTTSGAYEQYF. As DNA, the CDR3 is TGTGCCAGCACTACGACTAGCGGAGCCTACGAGCAGTACTTC.

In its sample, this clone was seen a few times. CDR3 coding DNA: TGTGCCTGGAGTGTACGGACAGGGAGGAGGACTGAAGCTTTCTTT. Translation: CAWSVRTGRRTEAFF. The rearrangement links TRBV30 to TRBJ1-1; TRBD1 matches 8 bases. CDR3 length: 15 residues. V was pared by 0 bases and J by 5 bases, with 8 bases of the junction left unmatched. The germline CDR1 and CDR2 sequences are GTSNPN and SVGIG (reference sequence).

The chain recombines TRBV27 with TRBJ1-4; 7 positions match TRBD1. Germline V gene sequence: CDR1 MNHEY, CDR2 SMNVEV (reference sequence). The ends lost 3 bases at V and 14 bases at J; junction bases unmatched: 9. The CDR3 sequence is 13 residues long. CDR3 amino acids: CASSFQGQRRLFF. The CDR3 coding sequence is TGTGCCAGCAGTTTTCAGGGACAGCGACGGCTGTTTTTT.

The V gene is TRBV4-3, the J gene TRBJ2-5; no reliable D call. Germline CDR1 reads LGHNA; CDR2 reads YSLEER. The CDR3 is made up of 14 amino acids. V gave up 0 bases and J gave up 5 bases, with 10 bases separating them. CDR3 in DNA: TGCGCCAGCAGCCAAGATTCGTCTAGGGAGACCCAGTACTTC. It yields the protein CASSQDSSRETQYF.